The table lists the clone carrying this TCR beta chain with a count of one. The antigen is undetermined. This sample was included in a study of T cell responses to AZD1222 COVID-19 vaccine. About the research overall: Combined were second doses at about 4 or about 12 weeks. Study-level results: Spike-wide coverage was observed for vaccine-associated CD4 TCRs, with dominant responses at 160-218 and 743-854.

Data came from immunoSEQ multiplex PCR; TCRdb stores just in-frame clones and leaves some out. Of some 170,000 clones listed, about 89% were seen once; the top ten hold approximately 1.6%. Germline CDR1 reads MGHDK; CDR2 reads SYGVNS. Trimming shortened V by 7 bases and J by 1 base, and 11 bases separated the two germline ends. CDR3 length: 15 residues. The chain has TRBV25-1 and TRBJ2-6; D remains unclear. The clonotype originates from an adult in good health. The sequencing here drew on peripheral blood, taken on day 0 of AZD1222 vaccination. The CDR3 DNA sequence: TGTGCCAGCATGGACCGTCGATCTGGGGCCAACGTCCTGACTTTC. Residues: CASMDRRSGANVLTF.